These 20 T cell receptor beta chains came from one sample sequenced in a study of T cells in Graves' hyperthyroidism and ophthalmopathy. TCR beta CDR3 regions were amplified from RNA. HTBI primers were used for first-round RT-PCR of the TCR CDR3. One entry per CDR3 protein results from TCRdb running MiXCR on the multiplex PCR reads. Of hundreds of thousands of distinct CDR3 sequences in the sample, roughly 19% were seen once. Specimen: blood. The receptor set was obtained from a man aged 45 to 65 with Graves' ophthalmopathy.

Note on this clonotype: This clone may be a read error of a much larger clone one base away. The V call is TRBV5-1, the J call TRBJ2-7, with D uncertain. Near its end, the DNA agrees better with TRBJ2-1, so the J call may be wrong. The CDR3 runs to 11 residues. The germline V gene encodes CDR1 SGHRS and CDR2 YFSETQ. DNA of the CDR3: TGCGCCAGCAGGGCCTCCTACGAGCAGTTCTTC. Protein sequence: CASRASYEQFF.

The rearrangement links TRBV4-1 to TRBJ2-1; D perhaps matches TRBD1 (6 bases). This CDR3 region has 16 residues. With 0 bases removed from V and 6 bases from J, the gap between germline ends came to 15 bases. Per the germline V gene, CDR1 is MGHRA and CDR2 is YSYEKL. The DNA of the CDR3 is TGCGCCAGCAGCCAAGACAGAAGGGGGTCGCGCAATGAGCAGTTCTTC. Its protein product is CASSQDRRGSRNEQFF.

This clonotype was detected a few times. The chain couples TRBV7-8 to TRBJ2-2; 12 nucleotides match TRBD1. Germline V CDR1 and CDR2: SGHVS, FQNEAQ. There are 18 residues in the CDR3. The junction had 8 bases not matched to a gene; V was cut back by 6 bases and J by 0 bases. The CDR3 sequence: CASRYRDRGRTNTGELFF. As DNA, the CDR3 is TGTGCCAGCAGATATCGGGACAGGGGGCGGACGAACACCGGGGAGCTGTTTTTT.

The J gene is TRBJ2-5, the V gene TRBV19; TRBD2 matches at 7 bases. The CDR3 spans 16 residues. The junction had 10 bases not matched to a gene; V was cut back by 5 bases and J by 1 base. Germline CDR1 is LNHDA and CDR2 is SQIVND (reference sequence). CDR3 region: CASSPARREAQETQYF. The CDR3 DNA reads as TGTGCCAGTAGTCCCGCTCGACGGGAGGCCCAAGAGACCCAGTACTTC.

This clonotype was detected only a few times. The J gene is TRBJ2-1, the V gene TRBV5-4; 11 nucleotides match TRBD2. This CDR3 is 14 amino acids long. With 4 bases clipped from V and 3 bases from J, the junction kept 0 bases outside the gene matches. Germline lookup yields CDR1 SGHNT and CDR2 YYREEE (reference sequence). The CDR3 DNA reads TGTGCCAGCAGCACTAGCGGGAGCTACAATGAGCAGTTCTTC. Residues: CASSTSGSYNEQFF. The full variable domain, its missing parts supplied by reference TRBV5-4 and TRBJ2-1, is ETGVTQSPTHLIKTRGQQVTLRCSSQSGHNTVSWYQQALGQGPQFIFQYYREEENGRGNFPPRFSGLQFPNYSSELNVNALELDDSALYLCASSTSGSYNEQFFGPGTRLTVL.

This clonotype was seen repeatedly, ten times or more. The CDR3 reads CANAGQATEKLFF. CDR3 in DNA: TGTGCCAACGCCGGACAGGCAACCGAAAAACTGTTTTTT. The chain employs TRBV2 and TRBJ1-4; 7 nucleotides agree with TRBD1. V dropped 10 bases and J dropped 8; count of bases not matched to a gene: 10. CDR1 and CDR2 from the germline V gene are SNHLY and FYNNEI. This CDR3 spans 13 amino acids.

This clonotype was observed a few times. The chain joins TRBV5-6 to TRBJ2-5; D is tentatively TRBD1 or TRBD2 (5 bases each). Germline V CDR1 and CDR2: SGHDT, YYEEEE. Between the trimmed V and J ends, which lost 2 bases and 2 bases, there was a span of 19 bases. The CDR3 runs 17 residues. The CDR3 is CASSFRLVGVPQETQYF. The CDR3 DNA reads as TGTGCCAGCAGCTTTAGGCTTGTGGGGGTTCCGCAAGAGACCCAGTACTTC. Looking up the rest from reference TRBV5-6 and TRBJ2-5 gives the full variable domain: DAGVTQSPTHLIKTRGQQVTLRCSPKSGHDTVSWYQQALGQGPQFIFQYYEEEERQRGNFPDRFSGHQFPNYSSELNVNALLLGDSALYLCASSFRLVGVPQETQYFGPGTRLLVL.

This clonotype was observed a few times. Sequence at one end of the junction differs from germline and may be a read error. The gene calls are TRBV6-1 and TRBJ2-1, with 8 bases identical to TRBD2. The CDR3 consists of 14 residues. Looked up from germline, CDR1 is MNHNS and CDR2 is SASEGT. As DNA, the CDR3 is TGTGCCAGCAGGGAAGCGGGAGTGCTGAATGAGCAGTTCTTC. It is translated as CASREAGVLNEQFF.

This clonotype appeared many times. The rearrangement uses TRBV12-3 or TRBV12-4 and TRBJ2-7; 8 nucleotides agree with TRBD1. The length of the CDR3 is 13 residues. Unmatched junction bases numbered 7, after V lost 10 bases and J lost 2 bases. The CDR3 bases are TGTGCCATTACGACAGGGGCGGCCTACGAGCAGTACTTC. The encoded protein is CAITTGAAYEQYF.

This clonotype appeared many times. The V call is TRBV20-1, the J call TRBJ1-4; 7 bases match TRBD1. The CDR3 is made up of 12 amino acids. The germline gives CDR1 DFQATT, CDR2 SNEGSKA (reference sequence). With V trimmed by 5 bases and J by 6 bases, 3 bases remained unmatched. The CDR3 DNA reads TGCAGTGCTGCGCAGGGGGATGAAAAACTGTTTTTT. It specifies CSAAQGDEKLFF.

This clonotype appeared many times. V gene TRBV12-3 or TRBV12-4 combines with J gene TRBJ1-1; the D gene is possibly TRBD1 (5 bases). Trimming removed 8 bases from V and 0 bases from J, with 16 bases in between. The CDR3 extends over 15 amino acids. CDR3 nucleotide sequence: TGTGCCAGCGGAGGGGTCGGGACGTTGAACACTGAAGCTTTCTTT. The encoded protein is CASGGVGTLNTEAFF.

This clonotype was seen a few times. The chain is built from TRBV28 and TRBJ2-3; the D is unclear. V gave up 2 bases and J gave up 8 bases, with 11 bases separating them. CDR1 and CDR2 from the germline V gene are MDHEN and SYDVKM. This CDR3 comprises 13 residues. CDR3 loop: CASSLPKAGTQYF. The CDR3 region has the DNA TGTGCCAGCAGTTTACCCAAAGCCGGTACGCAGTATTTT.

This clonotype appeared many times. The gene calls are TRBV18 and TRBJ1-1; D perhaps matches TRBD1 (5 bases). The V end lost 2 bases, the J end lost 11 bases, and 18 bases lay between the germline ends. There are 14 residues in the CDR3. CDR1 and CDR2 (germline): KGHSH, LQKENI. The CDR3 loop reads CASSPSQRGHDAFF. CDR3 sequence (DNA): TGTGCCAGCTCACCATCCCAACGGGGCCATGATGCTTTCTTT.

This clonotype has at least ten counts. The CDR3 here is CAWSWDLFAEAFF. Here the CDR3 DNA reads TGTGCCTGGAGCTGGGACTTATTCGCTGAAGCTTTCTTT. This chain joins TRBV30 and TRBJ1-1, with D perhaps matching TRBD1 (5 bases). CDR1 and CDR2 from the germline V gene are GTSNPN and SVGIG (reference sequence). Trimming stripped 3 bases from V and 6 bases from J, with 14 bases between. The CDR3 runs 13 residues.

This clonotype was detected ten times or more. The chain joins TRBV3-1 to TRBJ1-1; the match to TRBD1 covers 7 bases. With V trimmed by 6 bases and J by 2 bases, 12 bases remained unmatched. Germline V CDR1 and CDR2: LGHDT, YNNKEL (reference sequence). This CDR3 comprises 16 residues. CDR3 DNA: TGTGCCAGCAGTATGCGGACAGGAGGGGGAAACACTGAAGCTTTCTTT. Encoded protein: CASSMRTGGGNTEAFF.

This clonotype was seen repeatedly, ten times or more. The genes are TRBV6-1 and TRBJ1-1, with D perhaps TRBD1 (5 bases). The V gene's germline CDR1 is MNHNS and CDR2 SASEGT. V lost 1 base and J lost 0, with 12 bases in between. This CDR3 has 16 amino acids. The CDR3 nucleotides read TGTGCCAGCAGTGAAGGGACAAGGAGATTGAACACTGAAGCTTTCTTT. It is translated as CASSEGTRRLNTEAFF.

This clonotype appeared a few times. Written as DNA, the CDR3 is TGTGCCAGCAGCTTTGAGCGGGGAGGCGAGCAGTTCTTC. This sequence encodes CASSFERGGEQFF. The genes are TRBV5-6 and TRBJ2-1; 7 bases match TRBD2. The CDR3 is 13 amino acids. Germline CDR1 SGHDT, CDR2 YYEEEE. The J segment lost 10 bases and the V segment lost 2 bases, leaving 6 bases of the junction unmatched.

The rearrangement joins TRBV7-8 to TRBJ2-7; 13 positions match TRBD2. V gave up 6 bases and J gave up 6 bases; unmatched junction bases: 8. The CDR3 consists of 15 residues. Germline lookup yields CDR1 SGHVS and CDR2 FQNEAQ. As DNA, the CDR3 is TGTGCCAGCAGTGAACTAGCGGGAGGGCTCGGCGAGCAGTACTTC. Translation gives CASSELAGGLGEQYF.

As concerns this clonotype: A much larger clone differs by one base, so this may be a read error. The gene calls are TRBV20-1 and TRBJ1-5; 7 bases are shared with TRBD1. This CDR3 contains 14 residues. Germline CDR1 and CDR2: DFQATT and SNEGSKA (reference sequence). V lost 5 bases to trimming and J lost 4 bases; unmatched junction nucleotides: 8. The CDR3 sequence: CSASSRGGNQPQHF. In DNA form, the CDR3 reads TGCAGTGCTTCCTCCAGGGGGGGGAATCAGCCCCAGCATTTT.

For this clonotype: The CDR3 does not end in the conserved phenylalanine or tryptophan, so this is likely a read error. The V call is TRBV2, the J call TRBJ2-7, with D possibly TRBD1 on 7 matching bases. V lost 8 bases and J lost 5, with 19 bases in between. This CDR3 region has 14 residues. Germline lookup yields CDR1 SNHLY and CDR2 FYNNEI. Written as DNA, the CDR3 is TGTGCCAGCTCAGGGGGGCAGGGGCCCAACGAGCAGTACCTC. It yields the protein CASSGGQGPNEQYL.